Sequencing of this T cell receptor beta chain was carried out in a study of control samples from healthy donors and cancer patients. Sequencing was performed with immunoSEQ multiplex PCR; in TCRdb, only in-frame clones are kept and a portion is missing. The sample carries approximately 120,000 clones, 85% to 95% recorded once. CDR1 and CDR2 from the germline V gene are SSHAT and FNYEAQ (reference sequence). The CDR3 runs 16 residues. With 5 bases clipped from V and 4 bases from J, the junction kept 11 bases outside the gene matches. The clonotype comes from a man older than 75 with head and neck cancer. The rearrangement joins TRBV7-7 to TRBJ2-3, with TRBD1 matching 8 bases. Sequencing used PBMCs. This CDR3 reads CASSPNRQGPADTQYF. The CDR3 nucleotides read TGTGCCAGCAGCCCAAACAGACAGGGGCCGGCAGATACGCAGTATTTT. Full variable domain (remainder filled in from reference TRBV7-7 and TRBJ2-3): GAGVSQSPRYKVTKRGQDVTLRCDPISSHATLYWYQQALGQGPEFLTYFNYEAQPDKSGLPSDRFSAERPEGSISTLTIQRTEQRDSAMYRCASSPNRQGPADTQYFGPGTRLTVL.